A selection of T cell receptor beta chains follows, all from one sample in a study of CD8+CD57+ T cells in acquired aplastic anemia. MiXCR, run by TCRdb on the reads, gives a single entry per CDR3 protein. The table includes hundreds of thousands of distinct CDR3 sequences, 55% to 70% detected once. The sequencing sample was made of sorted CD4+, CD8+, or CD8+CD57+ T cells (not recorded which) from PBMCs. These receptors originate from a human donor in good health, serving as a control. Both conserved end residues are part of each CDR3. A D gene is named only where the DNA matches it firmly. Size is omitted from some rows. Given values are once, few, many or a class for expanded clones.

.	TRBV27	TRBJ1-2	TRBD1	CASSPQMTGVGYTF	TGTGCCAGCAGTCCACAAATGACAGGGGTCGGCTACACCTTC
.	TRBV7-2	TRBJ2-7	.	CASSRNSPDTQYFF	TGTGCCAGCAGTCGGAACAGCCCGGATACGCAGTATTTTTTC
.	TRBV5-1	TRBJ1-1	.	CASSLTGCVQGGEAFF	TGTGCCAGCAGTTTGACAGGCTGCGTTCAAGGCGGTGAAGCTTTCTTT
many	TRBV2	TRBJ2-1	TRBD1	CANTGTGVGEQFF	TGTGCCAATACCGGGACAGGGGTCGGGGAGCAGTTCTTC
many	TRBV20-1	TRBJ2-1	TRBD2	CSAAAYGTSHEQFF	TGCAGTGCAGCAGCATATGGGACTAGCCATGAGCAGTTCTTC
.	TRBV20-1	TRBJ2-7	.	CSARDLREQYF	TGCAGTGCTAGAGATCTCCGCGAGCAGTACTTC
.	TRBV14	TRBJ1-4	.	CASSQDYVNGEKLFF	TGTGCCAGCAGCCAAGATTACGTGAATGGTGAAAAACTGTTTTTT
.	TRBV5-4	TRBJ1-1	TRBD1	CASSLGQGGDTEAFF	TGTGCCAGCAGCTTAGGACAGGGAGGGGACACTGAAGCTTTCTTT
many	TRBV12-3/TRBV12-4	TRBJ1-3	TRBD1	CASSLWTGGNTIYF	TGTGCCAGCAGTTTATGGACAGGGGGAAACACCATATATTTT
many	TRBV6-5	TRBJ1-2	TRBD1	CASSAAGTDYYGYTF	TGTGCCAGCAGTGCGGCCGGGACAGACTATTATGGCTACACCTTC
.	TRBV7-9	TRBJ1-2	.	CASSSSSQNIGYTF	TGTGCCAGCAGCTCATCTTCCCAGAACATTGGCTACACCTTC
.	TRBV7-9	TRBJ2-5	.	CASIRPRTRKLSFF	TGTGCCAGCATTCGACCGCGAACACGGAAGCTTTCTTTCTTC
.	TRBV20-1	TRBJ2-7	TRBD2	CSAGGLAGSSGGEQYF	TGCAGTGCTGGGGGACTAGCGGGGTCGTCTGGGGGTGAGCAGTACTTC
.	TRBV5-5	TRBJ1-5	.	CASSATGSGHGQPQHF	TGTGCCAGCAGCGCAACAGGGTCGGGTCATGGCCAGCCCCAGCATTTT
.	TRBV29-1	TRBJ1-6	.	CSVGDRYSPLHF	TGCAGCGTCGGGGACCGATATTCACCCCTCCACTTT
.	TRBV2	TRBJ2-5	.	CASRKDQETQYF	TGTGCCAGCCGCAAGGACCAAGAGACCCAGTACTTC
few	TRBV5-4	TRBJ1-3	.	CASSLGDSGNTIYF	TGTGCCAGCAGCTTGGGAGACTCTGGAAACACCATATATTTT
many	TRBV30	TRBJ1-6	.	CAWSVGSPLHF	TGTGCCTGGAGTGTGGGCTCACCCCTCCACTTT
.	TRBV13	TRBJ1-2	.	CASSLDRGWSNYGYTF	TGTGCCAGCAGCTTAGATAGGGGCTGGTCTAACTATGGCTACACCTTC
many	TRBV19	TRBJ2-5	.	CASSINGKEETQYF	TGTGCCAGTAGTATCAACGGGAAGGAGGAGACCCAGTACTTC
many	TRBV6-6	TRBJ2-3	TRBD2	CASSPLAGGYTDTQYF	TGTGCCAGCAGTCCCCTAGCGGGGGGTTACACAGATACGCAGTATTTT
.	TRBV7-9	TRBJ1-1	.	CASSFSANGNTEAFF	TGTGCCAGCAGCTTCAGTGCGAACGGGAACACTGAAGCTTTCTTT
.	TRBV7-2	TRBJ2-7	.	CASSFTQGGCHTFF	TGTGCCAGCAGTTTTACTCAGGGAGGATGCCACACCTTCTTC
.	TRBV10-3	TRBJ2-7	TRBD1	CAISESTGGPYEQYF	TGTGCCATCAGTGAGTCGACAGGGGGGCCCTACGAGCAGTACTTC